This passage covers 4 T cell receptor beta chains from one sample sequenced in a study of blood T cells in healthy people across ages. A J-beta primer mix and a sample-barcoded 5' primer were used in a second PCR of roughly 6 to 11 cycles. TCRdb reanalysed the 5' RACE reads using MiXCR and keeps one entry per CDR3 protein. The sample has hundreds of thousands of distinct CDR3 sequences; approximately 47% are singletons. Sequencing was done on a sample of blood. These receptors were obtained from a man aged 55 to 70 in good health.

The genes are TRBV20-1 and TRBJ2-1; no clear D gene. The CDR3 totals 11 residues. CDR1 and CDR2 (germline): DFQATT, SNEGSKA (reference sequence). V gave up 3 bases and J gave up 14 bases, with 14 bases separating them. The CDR3: CSASPTESEFF. The DNA of the CDR3 is TGCAGTGCTAGCCCCACAGAATCTGAGTTCTTC.

With respect to this clonotype: A much larger clone lies a single base off, so this may be a read error. The DNA of the CDR3 is TGCGCCAGCAGGGAGTCGGTTGATACGCAGTATTTT. Translating it yields CASRESVDTQYF. The V gene is TRBV10-2, the J gene TRBJ2-3; D gene uncertain. The CDR3 has 12 amino acids. Per the germline V gene, CDR1 is WSHSY and CDR2 is SAAADI.

The genes are TRBV6-6 and TRBJ2-7; either TRBD1 or TRBD2 may supply D (5 bases each). Looked up from germline, CDR1 is MNHNY and CDR2 is SVGAGI (reference sequence). V was trimmed by 0 bases and J by 0 bases, leaving 12 bases between them. The CDR3 loop spans 16 amino acids. The CDR3 DNA is TGTGCCAGCAGTTACTCAGCTAGGGACCGCTCCTACGAGCAGTACTTC. It yields the protein CASSYSARDRSYEQYF.

A word on this clonotype: A read error may account for a junction end that differs from germline. This chain connects TRBV5-1 to TRBJ1-2; D gene unclear. The germline V gene has CDR1 SGHRS and CDR2 YFSETQ. The CDR3 is made up of 15 amino acids. The CDR3 DNA follows: TGCGCCAGCAGCGGATTCAGGAATTCTAACTATGGCTACATCTTC. Translated, it gives CASSGFRNSNYGYIF.